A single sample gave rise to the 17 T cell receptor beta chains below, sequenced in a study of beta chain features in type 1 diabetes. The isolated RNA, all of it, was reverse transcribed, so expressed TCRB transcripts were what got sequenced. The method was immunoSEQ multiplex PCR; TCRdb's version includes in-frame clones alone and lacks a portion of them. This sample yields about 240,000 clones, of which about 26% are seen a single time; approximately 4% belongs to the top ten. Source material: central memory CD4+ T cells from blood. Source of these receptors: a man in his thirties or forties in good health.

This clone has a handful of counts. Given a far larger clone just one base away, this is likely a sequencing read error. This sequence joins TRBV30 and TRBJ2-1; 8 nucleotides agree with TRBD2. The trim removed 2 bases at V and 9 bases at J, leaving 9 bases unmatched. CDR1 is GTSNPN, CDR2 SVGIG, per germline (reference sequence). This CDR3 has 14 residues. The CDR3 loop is CAWSTGGAGAEQFF. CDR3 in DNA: TGTGCCTGGAGTACTGGGGGAGCGGGGGCTGAGCAGTTCTTC.

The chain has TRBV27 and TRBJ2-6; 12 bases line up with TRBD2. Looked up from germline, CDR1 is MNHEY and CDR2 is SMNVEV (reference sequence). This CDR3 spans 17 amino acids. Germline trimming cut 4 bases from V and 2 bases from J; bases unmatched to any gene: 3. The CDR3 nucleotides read TGTGCCAGCAGTTCGGCTAGCGGGAGGGCTGGGGCCAACGTCCTGACTTTC. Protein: CASSSASGRAGANVLTF.

The CDR3 here is CASSYPGTGELFF. Here the CDR3 DNA reads TGTGCCAGCAGTTATCCGGGGACCGGGGAGCTGTTTTTT. The chain combines TRBV6-5 with TRBJ2-2, with D possibly matching TRBD2 (5 bases). The CDR3 sequence is 13 residues long. Looked up from germline, CDR1 is MNHEY and CDR2 is SVGAGI. The V end was cut by 3 bases, the J end by 5 bases, with 7 bases between.

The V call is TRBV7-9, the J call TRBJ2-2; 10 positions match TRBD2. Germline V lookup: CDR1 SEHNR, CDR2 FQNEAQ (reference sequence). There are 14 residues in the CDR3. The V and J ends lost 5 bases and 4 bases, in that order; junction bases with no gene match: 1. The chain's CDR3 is CASSRTSGTGELFF. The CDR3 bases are TGTGCCAGCAGCCGGACTAGCGGCACCGGGGAGCTGTTTTTT.

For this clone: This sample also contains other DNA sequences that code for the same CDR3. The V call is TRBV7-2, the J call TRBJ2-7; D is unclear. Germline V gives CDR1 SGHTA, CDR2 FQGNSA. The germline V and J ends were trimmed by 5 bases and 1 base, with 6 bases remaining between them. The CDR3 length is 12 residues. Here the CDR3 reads CASSPGSYEQYF. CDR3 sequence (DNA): TGTGCCAGCAGCCCCGGTTCCTACGAGCAGTACTTC.

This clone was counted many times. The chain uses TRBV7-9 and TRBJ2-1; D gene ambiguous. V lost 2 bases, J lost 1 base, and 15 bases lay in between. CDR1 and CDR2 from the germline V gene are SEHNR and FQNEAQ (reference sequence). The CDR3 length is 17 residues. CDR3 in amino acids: CASSLFLGSISYNEQFF. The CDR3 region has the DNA TGTGCCAGCAGCTTATTCTTGGGCTCCATATCCTACAATGAGCAGTTCTTC. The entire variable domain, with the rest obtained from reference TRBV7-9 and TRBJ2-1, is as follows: DTGVSQNPRHKITKRGQNVTFRCDPISEHNRLYWYRQTLGQGPEFLTYFQNEAQLEKSRLLSDRFSAERPKGSFSTLEIQRTEQGDSAMYLCASSLFLGSISYNEQFFGPGTRLTVL.

This chain's CDR3 is CASGPAANYGYTF. The CDR3, as DNA: TGCGCCAGCGGCCCCGCGGCCAACTATGGCTACACCTTC. V gene TRBV10-2 combines with J gene TRBJ1-2; D call uncertain. The CDR3 loop spans 13 amino acids. V lost 8 bases, J lost 2 bases, and 12 bases lay in between. Germline V gives CDR1 WSHSY, CDR2 SAAADI.

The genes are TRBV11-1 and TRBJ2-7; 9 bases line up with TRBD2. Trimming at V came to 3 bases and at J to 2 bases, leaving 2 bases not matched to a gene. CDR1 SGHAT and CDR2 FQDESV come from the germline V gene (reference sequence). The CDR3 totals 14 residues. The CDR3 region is CASSLAGGPYEQYF. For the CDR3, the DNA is TGTGCCAGCAGCTTGGCGGGGGGGCCCTACGAGCAGTACTTC.

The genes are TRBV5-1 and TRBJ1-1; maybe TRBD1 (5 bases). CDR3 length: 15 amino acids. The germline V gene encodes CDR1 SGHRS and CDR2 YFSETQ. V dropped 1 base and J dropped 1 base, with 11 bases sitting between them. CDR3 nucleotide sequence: TGCGCCAGCAGCTTGCATCCGGGGCCGAACACTGAAGCTTTCTTT. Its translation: CASSLHPGPNTEAFF.

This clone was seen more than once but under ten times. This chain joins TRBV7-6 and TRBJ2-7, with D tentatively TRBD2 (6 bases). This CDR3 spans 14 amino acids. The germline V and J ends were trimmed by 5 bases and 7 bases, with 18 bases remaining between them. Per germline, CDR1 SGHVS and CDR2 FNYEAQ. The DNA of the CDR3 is TGTGCCAGCAGCCCCGCCGGGACGGCGGGAGAGCAGTACTTC. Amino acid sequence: CASSPAGTAGEQYF.

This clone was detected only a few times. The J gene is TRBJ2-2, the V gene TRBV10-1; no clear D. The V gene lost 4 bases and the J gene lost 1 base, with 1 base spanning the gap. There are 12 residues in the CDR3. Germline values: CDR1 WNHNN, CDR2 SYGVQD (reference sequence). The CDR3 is CASSGNTGELFF. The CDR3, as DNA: TGCGCCAGCAGTGGGAACACCGGGGAGCTGTTTTTT.

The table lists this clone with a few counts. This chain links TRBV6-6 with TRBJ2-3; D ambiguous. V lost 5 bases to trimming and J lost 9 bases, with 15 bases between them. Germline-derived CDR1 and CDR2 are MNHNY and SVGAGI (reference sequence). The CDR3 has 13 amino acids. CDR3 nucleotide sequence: TGTGCCAGCAGTCCTACCCCAGAGACAACGCAGTATTTT. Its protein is CASSPTPETTQYF.

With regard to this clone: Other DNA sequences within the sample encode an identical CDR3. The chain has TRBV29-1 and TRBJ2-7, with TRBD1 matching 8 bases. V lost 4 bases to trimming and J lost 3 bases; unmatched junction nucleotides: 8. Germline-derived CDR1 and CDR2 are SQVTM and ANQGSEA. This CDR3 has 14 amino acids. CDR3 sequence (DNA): TGCAGCGTTGGAGCCGGGACAGGAGTCTACGAGCAGTACTTC. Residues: CSVGAGTGVYEQYF.

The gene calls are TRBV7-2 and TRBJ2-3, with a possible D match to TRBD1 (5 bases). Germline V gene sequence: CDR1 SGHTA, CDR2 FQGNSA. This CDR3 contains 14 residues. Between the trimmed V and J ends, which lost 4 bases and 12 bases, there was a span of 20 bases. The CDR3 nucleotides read TGTGCCAGCAGCTCTCCCTGGACATCGCCACTACAGTATTTT. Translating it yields CASSSPWTSPLQYF.

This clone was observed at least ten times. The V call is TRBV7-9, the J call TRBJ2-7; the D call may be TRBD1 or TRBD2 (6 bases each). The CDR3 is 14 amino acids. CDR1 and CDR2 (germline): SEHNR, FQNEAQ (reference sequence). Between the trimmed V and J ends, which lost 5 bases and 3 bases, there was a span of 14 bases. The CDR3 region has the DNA TGTGCCAGCAGCCAGCCGGGGGCAGACTACGAGCAGTACTTC. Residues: CASSQPGADYEQYF.

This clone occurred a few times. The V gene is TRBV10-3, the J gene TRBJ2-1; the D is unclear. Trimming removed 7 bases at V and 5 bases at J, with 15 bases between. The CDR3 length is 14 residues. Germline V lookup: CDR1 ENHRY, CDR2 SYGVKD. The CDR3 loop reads CAITPGPQNNEQFF. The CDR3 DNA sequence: TGTGCCATCACCCCGGGCCCTCAAAACAATGAGCAGTTCTTC.

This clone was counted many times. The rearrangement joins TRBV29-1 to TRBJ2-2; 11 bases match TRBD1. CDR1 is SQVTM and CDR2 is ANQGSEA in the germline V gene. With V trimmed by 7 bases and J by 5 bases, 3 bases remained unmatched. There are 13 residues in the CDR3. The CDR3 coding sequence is TGCAGCGCCGGACAGGGGGCGACCGGGGAGCTGTTTTTT. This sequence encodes CSAGQGATGELFF.